The subject of this entry is one TCR beta chain. The source of the sample is a study of patients and donors after allogeneic stem cell transplantation. MiXCR, run by TCRdb on the RT-PCR reads, gives a single entry per CDR3 protein. The repertoire holds about 150,000 distinct CDR3 sequences, with 37% as singletons. The sample consisted of blood, either unsorted or a sorted T cell fraction (not recorded which). This TCR was recovered from a human donor who was either an allogeneic HSCT recipient or a stem cell or donor lymphocyte infusion donor (not recorded which). It is not recorded whose cells these are; they may come from a transplant donor.

The CDR3 region is CASSPTGEYIQYF. DNA of the CDR3: TGTGCCAGCAGCCCCACCGGGGAATACATTCAGTACTTC. The chain uses TRBV7-9 and TRBJ2-4; TRBD2 is a possible D gene (5 bases). The germline V gene encodes CDR1 SEHNR and CDR2 FQNEAQ (reference sequence). The V gene lost 5 bases and the J gene lost 8 bases, with 13 bases spanning the gap. This CDR3 has 13 amino acids.